A selection of T cell receptor beta chains follows, all from one sample in a study of early T cells in non-severe SARS-CoV-2 infection. Each CDR3 protein gets one entry after TCRdb re-called the 5' RACE reads with MiXCR. The sample yields approximately 50,000 distinct CDR3 sequences, around 12% seen once. The specimen sequenced was whole blood. The source is an adult who was a healthcare worker with PCR-confirmed SARS-CoV-2 infection or an uninfected control (not recorded which). Each CDR3 is given with its conserved first and last residue. Each record gives: clone size, D gene, V gene, J gene, CDR3 DNA, CDR3 protein. A D gene is named only where the DNA matches it firmly. Clone size is not always given. Where it is, it says once, few, many or a class for expanded clones.

clone size: .; D gene: .; V gene: TRBV11-2; J gene: TRBJ2-6; CDR3 DNA: TGTGCCAGCAGCTGGACCGGGGATGGGGCCAACGTCCTGACTTTC; CDR3 protein: CASSWTGDGANVLTF
clone size: .; D gene: TRBD1; V gene: TRBV7-2; J gene: TRBJ2-2; CDR3 DNA: TGTGCCAGCAGCCGGGACTGGACAGGGCCCAACACCGGGGAGCTGTTTTTT; CDR3 protein: CASSRDWTGPNTGELFF
clone size: few; D gene: .; V gene: TRBV7-9; J gene: TRBJ2-3; CDR3 DNA: TGTGCCAGCAGCTTACAAGGGGGGCCGGCAGATACGCAGTATTTT; CDR3 protein: CASSLQGGPADTQYF
clone size: many; D gene: TRBD1; V gene: TRBV29-1; J gene: TRBJ1-2; CDR3 DNA: TGCAGCGTGGCCAACAGGGGGCTGTTAGGCTACACCTTC; CDR3 protein: CSVANRGLLGYTF
clone size: many; D gene: TRBD1; V gene: TRBV7-9; J gene: TRBJ2-2; CDR3 DNA: TGTGCCAGCAGCTGGGACAGGAACACCGGGGAGCTGTTTTTT; CDR3 protein: CASSWDRNTGELFF
clone size: few; D gene: .; V gene: TRBV30; J gene: TRBJ2-6; CDR3 DNA: TGTGCCTGGAGCCCCGTCTCGGGGGCCAACGTCCTGACTTTC; CDR3 protein: CAWSPVSGANVLTF
clone size: many; D gene: .; V gene: TRBV7-9; J gene: TRBJ2-7; CDR3 DNA: TGTGCCAGCAGCTTATTGACAGCCGAGCAGTACTTC; CDR3 protein: CASSLLTAEQYF
clone size: many; D gene: .; V gene: TRBV6-5; J gene: TRBJ1-5; CDR3 DNA: TGTGCCAGCAGACCCATTGACAGTGGCAATCAGCCCCAGCATTTT; CDR3 protein: CASRPIDSGNQPQHF
clone size: .; D gene: TRBD2; V gene: TRBV6-5; J gene: TRBJ2-5; CDR3 DNA: TGTGCCAGCAGTCGCCGACTAGCGGGGGAAGAGACCCAGTACTTC; CDR3 protein: CASSRRLAGEETQYF
clone size: few; D gene: TRBD1; V gene: TRBV19; J gene: TRBJ1-5; CDR3 DNA: TGTGCCAGTAGTATTTGGACACTTGCAGGGGGGAATCAGCCCCAGCATTTT; CDR3 protein: CASSIWTLAGGNQPQHF
clone size: few; D gene: TRBD1; V gene: TRBV29-1; J gene: TRBJ1-1; CDR3 DNA: TGCAGCGTTGAACAGGGGGGTGAAGCTTTCTTT; CDR3 protein: CSVEQGGEAFF
clone size: few; D gene: .; V gene: TRBV10-2; J gene: TRBJ2-3; CDR3 DNA: TGCGCCAGCAGCTTGGACGGGGTGGACACAGATACGCAGTATTTT; CDR3 protein: CASSLDGVDTDTQYF
clone size: few; D gene: .; V gene: TRBV7-8; J gene: TRBJ2-6; CDR3 DNA: TGTGCCAGCAGCAGCAGAACGGCCAACGTCCTGACTTTC; CDR3 protein: CASSSRTANVLTF
clone size: many; D gene: .; V gene: TRBV5-6; J gene: TRBJ2-5; CDR3 DNA: TGTGCCAGCAGCCTGTGCGGGTTTGGTTGTGAGACCCAGTACTTC; CDR3 protein: CASSLCGFGCETQYF
clone size: .; D gene: .; V gene: TRBV29-1; J gene: TRBJ2-7; CDR3 DNA: TGCAGCGTCAACGGACGGGGAGAGCAGTACTTC; CDR3 protein: CSVNGRGEQYF
clone size: many; D gene: .; V gene: TRBV6-1; J gene: TRBJ1-4; CDR3 DNA: TGTGCCAGCAGTGAATGGGGGCAAACAGAAAAACTGTTTTTT; CDR3 protein: CASSEWGQTEKLFF
clone size: many; D gene: .; V gene: TRBV5-1; J gene: TRBJ1-3; CDR3 DNA: TGCGCCAGCAGCTTGGAGGGCCTCCGATGGGCTGGAAACACCATATATTTT; CDR3 protein: CASSLEGLRWAGNTIYF
clone size: .; D gene: TRBD1; V gene: TRBV11-2; J gene: TRBJ2-1; CDR3 DNA: TGTGCCAGCAGCCATCCAGGGGGCCGGTCCCAGTTCTTC; CDR3 protein: CASSHPGGRSQFF